The clone carrying this T cell receptor (beta chain) was observed a single time. Antigen: not known. This specimen belongs to a study of T cell responses to AZD1222 COVID-19 vaccine. Study-wide findings and caveats: The peak T cell response came first, and repertoires were sampled only after it. The study reported that nearly half of spike-specific TCRs target unmutated variant regions. Females outnumbered males among donors, who were mostly white British; clonal diversity was possibly underestimated.

Germline V gives CDR1 MNHEY, CDR2 SVGAGI. V was shortened by 8 bases and J by 0 bases, with 11 bases between the two germline ends. The CDR3 is 14 residues long. Data came from immunoSEQ multiplex PCR; TCRdb stores just in-frame clones and leaves some out. The sample gives more than 80,000 clones, more than 75% of which show up once; around 9.6% is in the top ten. This clonotype was sampled from an adult in good health. The V and J genes are TRBV6-5 and TRBJ1-3; no clear D gene. Material: peripheral blood, obtained on day 0 of AZD1222 vaccination. CDR3 amino acids: CASLTQASGNTIYF. The CDR3 DNA reads TGTGCCAGCCTCACCCAAGCCTCTGGAAACACCATATATTTT.